Detailed here is one T cell receptor (beta chain). No antigen is known for it. Per-base quality was not reported, and no clone a single base away is much larger than it. TCRbeta CDR3 regions were amplified from genomic DNA by means of the immunoSEQ Assay, a bias-controlled multiplex PCR. In the source study's methods: Nucleated cell counts per sample were estimated from amplification of reference gene primers within the assay. To quantify the absolute abundance of each unique TCRbeta CDR3 rearrangement, sequence reads were collapsed and filtered. For each sample, productive Simpson clonality was calculated as the square root of Simpson's diversity index across productive rearrangements. As stored in TCRdb, this immuneACCESS dataset retains in-frame rearrangements with V and J assigned. A fraction of the clones does not appear; measured against another copy, unresolved V genes explain less than half of the discrepancy, and the remainder lacks a known reason. That table supplies the V and J calls and clone size; D and trimming were determined from the DNA. Recorded for this sample are 85,000 to 90,000 clones; approximately 87% of them occurred a single time. The ten most abundant clones make up approximately 1% of the sample.

Each collaborating institution followed its own protocols to collect whole blood in K2EDTA tubes. Collaborator samples were shipped for TCRbeta analysis as frozen whole blood, isolated PBMCs, or DNA extracted from either sample type. The data derive from a study of blood T cell repertoires in COVID-19 (dated by TCRdb to between 2020 and 2021). Broadly, across the study: The collaborator samples originated in the United States, Italy and Spain and spanned the acute and convalescent phases of COVID-19. The dataset comprised deeply sampled blood TCRbeta repertoires from subjects exposed to, actively infected with, or recovered from COVID-19. Where available, HLA class I and class II types were taken from metadata supplied by the sample provider and were not determined by assay-based typing. The repertoires were released in a freely available public database meant as a resource for research on the immune response to SARS-CoV-2. The prospective study material was composed of cDNA or gDNA derived from T cells, B-cell-depleted T cells, or PBMCs. The samples were drawn from two sources: the first 160 participants of the ongoing ImmuneRACE study, and 950 to 1,500 subjects contributed by 6 global collaborators. The sample metadata nearly always contained a de-identified subject ID, COVID-19 status, age in years and sex. Beyond this particular receptor, the publication reports: The amount of clinical and demographic metadata varied by source and participant and was provided uncurated.

From the cysteine up to the phenylalanine, the CDR3 has a length of 15 residues. Only the CDR3 DNA is retained, 45 bases long and in frame from the first base. At the junction V is shortened by 5 bases and J by 2 bases; bases outside the gene matches: 9. CDR1 MNHEY and CDR2 SMNVEV were looked up in the germline V gene (reference sequence). The TCR sequence derives from a human donor in a cohort sampled during active COVID-19. The sequence joins TRBV27 to TRBJ2-7, with TRBD1 identical over 7 junction bases. What was sequenced was peripheral blood. Read as DNA, the sequence is TGTGCCAGCAGTCTAGGGGGCCTAGGTACCTACGAGCAGTACTTC. It encodes CASSLGGLGTYEQYF.